Presented here are 4 T cell receptor beta chains from one specimen sequenced in a study of cytomegalovirus exposure and HLA in healthy donors. Use of 60 Vbeta and 13 Jbeta primers characterized the PCR. Clones were sequenced by immunoSEQ multiplex PCR, and TCRdb holds only the in-frame ones, with some missing. Altogether about 180,000 clones are present, about 80% being singletons, with the ten largest covering 6.5% to 8.5%. Sequenced: PBMCs. These receptors came from a man aged 25-45 years in good health and CMV-seropositive.

This clone was counted a few times. The CDR3 protein is CASIGDGESSPLHF. DNA for the CDR3: TGTGCCAGCATAGGCGACGGGGAATCTTCACCCCTCCACTTT. The J gene is TRBJ1-6, the V gene TRBV6-5, with D unresolved. The germline gives CDR1 MNHEY, CDR2 SVGAGI. CDR3 length: 14 amino acids. V was clipped by 7 bases and J by 9 bases, with 16 bases between them.

The chain employs TRBV4-1 and TRBJ2-7, with TRBD2 matching over 10 bases. With 3 bases clipped from V and 3 bases from J, the junction kept 8 bases outside the gene matches. Germline assignment: CDR1 MGHRA and CDR2 YSYEKL. The CDR3 consists of 16 residues. The CDR3 coding sequence is TGCGCCAGCAGCCAGCCACTAGCGGGGCGCCACTACGAGCAGTACTTC. Its protein is CASSQPLAGRHYEQYF.

The chain has TRBV6-5 and TRBJ1-2, with 7 bases identical to TRBD1. J was trimmed by 3 bases and V by 6 bases; bases with no gene match: 4. Per germline, CDR1 MNHEY and CDR2 SVGAGI. This CDR3 is built from 13 residues. The CDR3 is CASRNRGDYGYTF. CDR3 DNA: TGTGCCAGCAGAAACAGGGGCGACTATGGCTACACCTTC.

The V call is TRBV11-2, the J call TRBJ2-5; 10 nucleotides line up with TRBD2. Trimming at V came to 5 bases and at J to 3 bases, leaving 6 bases not matched to a gene. Looked up from germline, CDR1 is SGHAT and CDR2 is FQNNGV. The length of the CDR3 is 15 residues. The CDR3 is CASSRSGGAEETQYF. CDR3 in DNA: TGTGCCAGCAGCCGAAGCGGGGGGGCCGAAGAGACCCAGTACTTC.